Each of the 6 T cell receptor beta chains below was sequenced from the same sample in a study of early T cells in non-severe SARS-CoV-2 infection. From the 5' RACE reads, TCRdb called clonotypes with MiXCR, one entry per CDR3 protein. The sample consists of about 35,000 distinct CDR3 sequences, 7.5% to 9% of them appearing once. The material was whole blood, obtained at baseline. The receptors derive from an adult who was a healthcare worker with PCR-confirmed SARS-CoV-2 infection or an uninfected control (not recorded which).

Only a few counts were recorded for this clonotype. The V gene is TRBV13, the J gene TRBJ2-3; D is uncertain. The CDR3 sequence is 11 residues long. Germline CDR1 and CDR2: PRHDT and FYEKMQ (reference sequence). Deletions cut 7 bases from V and 6 bases from J, with 8 bases between. CDR3 sequence: CASTDGDTQYF. CDR3 sequence (DNA): TGTGCCAGCACGGATGGGGATACGCAGTATTTT. The whole variable domain, remainder taken from reference TRBV13 and TRBJ2-3, is AAGVIQSPRHLIKEKRETATLKCYPIPRHDTVYWYQQGPGQDPQFLISFYEKMQSDKGSIPDRFSAQQFSDYHSELNMSSLELGDSALYFCASTDGDTQYFGPGTRLTVL.

This clonotype was detected many times. This chain links TRBV18 with TRBJ2-5, with a possible D match to TRBD1 (5 bases). The ends were cut back, 0 bases at V and 5 bases at J, with 10 bases in the middle. The CDR3 has 14 residues. CDR1 KGHSH and CDR2 LQKENI come from the germline V gene. The DNA for the CDR3 is TGTGCCAGCTCACCACCGTCAGGGCCCGAGACCCAGTACTTC. This gives the protein CASSPPSGPETQYF. The entire variable domain, with the rest obtained from reference TRBV18 and TRBJ2-5, is as follows: NAGVMQNPRHLVRRRGQEARLRCSPMKGHSHVYWYRQLPEEGLKFMVYLQKENIIDESGMPKERFSAEFPKEGPSILRIQQVVRGDSAAYFCASSPPSGPETQYFGPGTRLLVL.

V and J are TRBV7-9 and TRBJ2-1; 7 bases are shared with TRBD1. CDR3 length: 14 residues. Germline V lookup: CDR1 SEHNR, CDR2 FQNEAQ (reference sequence). The V gene end was trimmed by 5 bases and the J gene end by 4 bases; junction bases not matched to a gene: 5. Written as DNA, the CDR3 is TGTGCCAGCAGCCGTTCGACAGGGTACAATGAGCAGTTCTTC. This translates into CASSRSTGYNEQFF. The complete variable domain, with remaining parts taken from reference TRBV7-9 and TRBJ2-1, reads DTGVSQNPRHKITKRGQNVTFRCDPISEHNRLYWYRQTLGQGPEFLTYFQNEAQLEKSRLLSDRFSAERPKGSFSTLEIQRTEQGDSAMYLCASSRSTGYNEQFFGPGTRLTVL.

This clonotype was counted at least ten times. Mismatch with germline at one junction end may stem from a read error. The rearrangement links TRBV7-7 to TRBJ2-3, with 9 bases fitting TRBD2. CDR3 length: 15 amino acids. In germline, CDR1 is SSHAT, CDR2 FNYEAQ (reference sequence). This CDR3 is CASSRGGALEDTQYF. The CDR3 bases are TGTGCTAGCAGCCGCGGGGGGGCTTTAGAAGATACGCAGTATTTT.

This clonotype was detected many times. The chain employs TRBV5-5 and TRBJ1-1; D remains ambiguous. Germline V gene sequence: CDR1 SGHKS, CDR2 YYEKEE (reference sequence). The CDR3 runs 15 residues. V was cut by 2 bases and J by 4 bases, with 15 bases left in between. The CDR3 bases are TGTGCCAGCAGCTTCACAGACCTTAGTGCCACTGAAGCTTTCTTT. This translates into CASSFTDLSATEAFF.

This clonotype was found a few times. The rearrangement links TRBV6-6 to TRBJ1-4; maybe TRBD1 (5 bases). The germline V gene has CDR1 MNHNY and CDR2 SVGAGI (reference sequence). With 8 bases removed from V and 2 bases from J, the gap between germline ends came to 12 bases. The CDR3 extends over 14 amino acids. CDR3 amino acids: CASSIQGTNEKLFF. The CDR3 bases are TGTGCCAGCTCTATTCAGGGCACTAATGAAAAACTGTTTTTT.